Detailed here is one T cell receptor (beta chain). The antigen is undetermined. The PCR was carried out with 60 Vbeta primers and 13 Jbeta primers. Original processing notes: An analysis that came later counted approximately 76 million unique TCR beta chains, approximately 11 million shared. The assay was immunoSEQ multiplex PCR, and TCRdb's table has in-frame clones only and misses some. That table gives V, J and clone size, and the DNA gave D and trimming. This sample carries 95,000 to 110,000 clones, 81% of them seen once, and the ten largest clones take approximately 2.2%. This sample was taken from a study of cytomegalovirus exposure and HLA in healthy donors. About the research overall: HLA-typed donors were the source of about 85 million unique TCRs held in an early data release. Study results and caveats: The authors later found TCR association rates varying by HLA locus, with DRB1 most and HLA-C fewest. It was only CMV serostatus that was available as immune exposure information.

Germline values: CDR1 SGHVS, CDR2 FQNEAQ. V gave up 1 base and J gave up 6 bases; unmatched junction bases: 6. This CDR3 has 15 amino acids. The source material was PBMCs. The chain recombines TRBV7-8 with TRBJ2-7; 10 bases agree with TRBD1. The clonotype comes from a young man in good health and CMV-seronegative. The CDR3 DNA follows: TGTGCCAGCAGCTTAGGGGGACAGGGGCCGCTCGAGCAGTACTTC. This sequence encodes CASSLGGQGPLEQYF.